This passage covers 5 T cell receptor beta chains from one sample sequenced in a study of T cell responses to AZD1222 COVID-19 vaccine. TCRdb keeps only in-frame clones here, not all; method: immunoSEQ multiplex PCR. The sample lists some 58,000 clones, around 90% occurring once. This specimen was peripheral blood, taken on day 0 of AZD1222 vaccination. The origin of the receptors is an adult in good health.

A single count supports this clone. The J gene is TRBJ2-7, the V gene TRBV15; D assignment may be TRBD1 or TRBD2 (7 bases each). The CDR3 totals 16 residues. Trimming pared 1 base from V and 6 bases from J, leaving 19 bases between. Looked up from germline, CDR1 is LNHNV and CDR2 is YYDKDF (reference sequence). The DNA for the CDR3 is TGTGCCACCAGCAGAGGCGTGGGGGGAGGGGGCGGCGAGCAGTACTTC. This encodes CATSRGVGGGGGEQYF.

CDR3 DNA: TGCGCCAGCTCTGAACTAGCGGGCCCCTCCTACGAGCAGTACTTC. This sequence encodes CASSELAGPSYEQYF. The chain employs TRBV10-1 and TRBJ2-7; 9 bases agree with TRBD2. V lost 8 bases to trimming and J lost 0 bases; unmatched junction nucleotides: 8. The CDR3 spans 15 residues. Per the germline V gene, CDR1 is WNHNN and CDR2 is SYGVQD (reference sequence).

The DNA of the CDR3 is TGTGCCAGCAGTACACTGATTGGCACAGATACGCAGTATTTT. It is translated as CASSTLIGTDTQYF. V gene TRBV5-8 combines with J gene TRBJ2-3; D is undetermined. Germline loops: CDR1 SGHTS, CDR2 YDEGEE. With 5 bases removed from V and 1 base from J, the gap between germline ends came to 11 bases. The CDR3 covers 14 residues.

The chain recombines TRBV28 with TRBJ1-1; no reliable D call. This CDR3 has 13 residues. V was trimmed by 5 bases and J by 3 bases, leaving 10 bases between them. Germline V gives CDR1 MDHEN, CDR2 SYDVKM. The CDR3 loop is CASSPSRDTEAFF. The CDR3 DNA reads TGTGCCAGCAGTCCCTCGAGGGACACTGAAGCTTTCTTT.

The chain employs TRBV5-1 and TRBJ2-7; D is unresolved. The CDR3 runs to 14 residues. CDR1 is SGHRS and CDR2 is YFSETQ in the germline V gene. V lost 0 bases to trimming and J lost 3 bases, with 10 bases between them. The CDR3 protein is CASSLGASFYEQYF. As DNA, the CDR3 is TGCGCCAGCAGCTTGGGGGCCAGCTTCTACGAGCAGTACTTC.